What follows are 29 T cell receptor beta chains derived from one specimen sequenced in a study of blood T cell repertoires in COVID-19 (TCRdb year 2020). Receptor libraries were prepared by the immunoSEQ multiplex PCR assay. TCRdb retrieved this table from immuneACCESS and kept in-frame rearrangements only. Not all clones are present; in checked studies, unresolved V genes account for under half, and no reason is known for the remainder. The sample data list a few hundred thousand clones, and 80% to 85% of these were observed just once. Jointly, the top ten make up about 5.4% of the sample. The sequencing sample was made of PBMCs or T cells enriched from blood (not recorded which). Receptor source: a woman aged 45-59 years who had recovered from COVID-19.

This rearrangement joins TRBV5-6 to TRBJ1-6, with D possibly TRBD1 on 6 matching bases. V was cut by 3 bases and J by 0 bases, with 10 bases left in between. In germline, CDR1 is SGHDT, CDR2 YYEEEE. The CDR3 is 16 amino acids. The chain's CDR3 is CASSSDSSSYNSPLHF. The DNA of the CDR3 is TGTGCCAGCAGCTCGGACAGCAGCTCCTATAATTCACCCCTCCACTTT.

This clone was observed once. The rearrangement uses TRBV6-4 and TRBJ1-1; D call uncertain. The V and J ends lost 1 base and 3 bases respectively, with 6 bases between them. Germline-derived CDR1 and CDR2 are MRHNA and SNTAGT. The CDR3 sequence is 13 residues long. The CDR3 protein is CASSDYADTEAFF. CDR3 nucleotides: TGTGCCAGCAGTGACTATGCGGACACTGAAGCTTTCTTT.

The CDR3 reads CASSQTRGRTDTQYF. The CDR3, as DNA: TGTGCCAGCAGCCAGACAAGAGGGCGCACAGATACGCAGTATTTT. The rearrangement uses TRBV16 and TRBJ2-3; possible D gene TRBD2, 5 bases. Germline V gives CDR1 KGHSY, CDR2 FQNENV. With 3 bases removed from V and 1 base from J, the gap between germline ends came to 11 bases. This CDR3 has 15 amino acids.

The chain carries TRBV9 and TRBJ1-3; 8 nucleotides match TRBD1. The CDR3 loop spans 16 amino acids. Trimming took 4 bases from V and 0 from J; bases not matched to a gene: 6. Looked up from germline, CDR1 is SGDLS and CDR2 is YYNGEE. The chain's CDR3 is CASSKTGDSSGNTIYF. Written as DNA, the CDR3 is TGTGCCAGCAGCAAGACAGGGGACTCCTCTGGAAACACCATATATTTT. Complete variable domain (other parts from reference TRBV9 and TRBJ1-3): DSGVTQTPKHLITATGQRVTLRCSPRSGDLSVYWYQQSLDQGLQFLIQYYNGEERAKGNILERFSAQQFPDLHSELNLSSLELGDSALYFCASSKTGDSSGNTIYFGEGSWLTVV.

The V and J genes are TRBV5-5 and TRBJ2-7, with 7 nucleotides matching TRBD2. The CDR3 contains 14 residues. Germline V gene lookup returns CDR1 SGHKS and CDR2 YYEKEE (reference sequence). Germline trimming cut 4 bases from V and 6 bases from J; bases unmatched to any gene: 10. The CDR3 region is CASSRAGGFSEQYF. CDR3 nucleotides: TGTGCCAGCAGCCGGGCCGGGGGGTTTTCCGAGCAGTACTTC.

This clone was seen only a few times. The chain recombines TRBV5-1 with TRBJ2-6, with D possibly TRBD1 on 6 matching bases. The CDR3 runs to 15 residues. Per germline, CDR1 SGHRS and CDR2 YFSETQ. With 6 bases removed from V and 2 bases from J, the gap between germline ends came to 12 bases. For the CDR3, the DNA is TGCGCCAGCACTACACAGGGTGCTGGGGCCAACGTCCTGACTTTC. Translated, it gives CASTTQGAGANVLTF. The variable domain in full, completed from reference TRBV5-1 and TRBJ2-6, reads KAGVTQTPRYLIKTRGQQVTLSCSPISGHRSVSWYQQTPGQGLQFLFEYFSETQRNKGNFPGRFSGRQFSNSRSEMNVSTLELGDSALYLCASTTQGAGANVLTFGAGSRLTVL.

As DNA, the CDR3 is TGTGCCAGCAGCCAAGTGGCTGGCACCGGGGAGCTGTTTTTT. This translates into CASSQVAGTGELFF. The chain uses TRBV3-1 (or the pseudogene TRBV3-2) and TRBJ2-2, with D unclear. Trimming removed 1 base at V and 4 bases at J, with 7 bases between. Germline lookup yields CDR1 LGHDT and CDR2 YNNKEL (reference sequence). The CDR3 totals 14 residues.

J is TRBJ2-7 and V is TRBV2; D is unclear. In germline, CDR1 is SNHLY, CDR2 FYNNEI. Trimming took 7 bases from V and 7 from J, leaving 11 bases between them. The CDR3 runs 11 residues. DNA of the CDR3: TGTGCCAGCACATCACTGCGGGAGCAGTACTTC. This translates into CASTSLREQYF.

This clone was counted between two and nine times. The chain carries TRBV15 and TRBJ1-5; D may be TRBD1 (6 bases). V was clipped by 0 bases and J by 5 bases, with 20 bases between them. This CDR3 comprises 18 residues. CDR1 and CDR2 (germline): LNHNV, YYDKDF (reference sequence). CDR3: CATSRDRVIWAGDQPQHF. The CDR3, as DNA: TGTGCCACCAGCAGAGATCGTGTTATTTGGGCAGGGGATCAGCCCCAGCATTTT.

The chain has TRBV11-3 and TRBJ2-1, with 7 positions matching TRBD2. V was clipped by 1 base and J by 3 bases; unmatched bases: 6. Germline values: CDR1 SGHNT, CDR2 YENEEA. The CDR3 spans 16 residues. CDR3 protein: CASSLGTSAIYNEQFF. For the CDR3, the DNA is TGTGCCAGCAGCTTAGGTACTAGCGCGATCTACAATGAGCAGTTCTTC.

The V gene is TRBV6-5, the J gene TRBJ2-2; possible D gene TRBD2, 5 bases. Germline V gives CDR1 MNHEY, CDR2 SVGAGI. V shed 6 bases and J shed 8 bases, with 16 bases lying between them. The CDR3 covers 14 residues. CDR3 coding DNA: TGTGCCAGCAGCCCCGAGTGGAGGCAGGGGGAGCTGTTTTTT. This sequence encodes CASSPEWRQGELFF.

V gene TRBV18 combines with J gene TRBJ2-5, with 8 bases identical to TRBD1. The V segment lost 6 bases and the J segment 6 bases; nucleotides outside the gene matches: 9. CDR3 length: 14 amino acids. Germline values: CDR1 KGHSH, CDR2 LQKENI. As DNA, the CDR3 is TGTGCCAGCTCCGGGACAGGAGACGGAAAGACCCAGTACTTC. As protein: CASSGTGDGKTQYF.

The V gene is TRBV7-2, the J gene TRBJ2-2; no firm D call. The ends were cut back, 2 bases at V and 0 bases at J, with 4 bases in the middle. The CDR3 runs to 14 residues. In germline, CDR1 is SGHTA, CDR2 FQGNSA. The CDR3 coding sequence is TGTGCCAGCAGCTTACCTGCGAACACCGGGGAGCTGTTTTTT. Translating gives CASSLPANTGELFF.

This clone was seen once. This chain links TRBV11-2 with TRBJ2-1; the match to TRBD2 covers 7 bases. With 8 bases clipped from V and 4 bases from J, the junction kept 11 bases outside the gene matches. Germline V gene lookup returns CDR1 SGHAT and CDR2 FQNNGV. The CDR3 loop spans 15 amino acids. The CDR3 region is CASALLNGGYNEQFF. The CDR3 nucleotides read TGTGCCAGCGCCTTATTAAACGGGGGGTACAATGAGCAGTTCTTC.

This rearrangement joins TRBV6-5 to TRBJ1-2; 10 bases map to TRBD1. Germline CDR1 and CDR2: MNHEY and SVGAGI. Trimming took 5 bases from V and 7 from J; bases not matched to a gene: 7. CDR3 length: 14 amino acids. The DNA of the CDR3 is TGTGCCAGCAGTCGACAGGGGGCGGTTGGTGGCTACACCTTC. Translated: CASSRQGAVGGYTF.

This chain links TRBV27 with TRBJ1-2; 7 bases fit TRBD1. CDR1 and CDR2 from the germline V gene are MNHEY and SMNVEV (reference sequence). The CDR3 length is 15 residues. The V segment lost 7 bases and the J segment 6 bases; nucleotides outside the gene matches: 14. CDR3 nucleotides: TGTGCCAGCACCCACCTCCCCGACAGGGTGAATGGCTACACCTTC. Amino acids: CASTHLPDRVNGYTF.

The chain combines TRBV7-2 with TRBJ1-3, with TRBD1 matching 8 bases. The germline V gene encodes CDR1 SGHTA and CDR2 FQGNSA. This CDR3 is built from 19 residues. V lost 1 base to trimming and J lost 0 bases; unmatched junction nucleotides: 11. The CDR3 is CASSLVGPQGALSGNTIYF. The CDR3 bases are TGTGCCAGCAGCTTAGTTGGTCCGCAGGGGGCCCTCTCTGGAAACACCATATATTTT.

The rearrangement joins TRBV9 to TRBJ1-2; D is ambiguous. V lost 1 base and J 4 bases, leaving 17 bases between the germline ends. Germline-derived CDR1 and CDR2 are SGDLS and YYNGEE. This CDR3 contains 16 residues. CDR3 nucleotide sequence: TGTGCCAGCAGCGTATCCCCGTCAGATCTCTCCTATGGCTACACCTTC. Protein product: CASSVSPSDLSYGYTF.

The genes are TRBV2 and TRBJ1-2; TRBD1 is a possible D gene (6 bases). This CDR3 is built from 16 residues. Trimming left V 11 bases short and J 5 bases short, with 27 bases between. Germline assignment: CDR1 SNHLY and CDR2 FYNNEI. CDR3 sequence reads: CAGRGDVDSGLYGYTF. The CDR3 region has the DNA TGTGCCGGGAGGGGGGATGTCGACTCGGGACTTTATGGCTACACCTTC.

This clone was seen a single time. The rearrangement uses TRBV4-2 and TRBJ1-1, with 10 bases fitting TRBD1. J lost 4 bases, V lost 0 bases, and 11 bases had no gene match. The CDR3 is 18 residues long. Germline V CDR1 and CDR2: LGHNA, YNFKEQ. The CDR3 loop is CASSQDNFGTGVFTEAFF. The CDR3 DNA sequence: TGTGCCAGCAGCCAAGATAATTTCGGGACAGGGGTATTCACTGAAGCTTTCTTT.

This rearrangement joins TRBV30 to TRBJ2-7, with 10 bases that match TRBD1. Trimming at V came to 3 bases and at J to 3 bases, leaving 5 bases not matched to a gene. The germline V gene has CDR1 GTSNPN and CDR2 SVGIG (reference sequence). The CDR3 sequence is 14 residues long. CDR3 amino acids: CAWSEDRGIYEQYF. In nucleotides, the CDR3 is TGTGCCTGGAGCGAGGACAGGGGGATCTACGAGCAGTACTTC.

The V gene is TRBV11-3, the J gene TRBJ1-2, with D possibly being TRBD1 (5 bases). The CDR3 sequence is 13 residues long. CDR1 is SGHNT, CDR2 YENEEA, per germline. The ends were cut back, 0 bases at V and 6 bases at J, with 8 bases in the middle. CDR3 sequence: CASSLDGGDGYTF. Written as DNA, the CDR3 is TGTGCCAGCAGCTTAGATGGAGGGGATGGCTACACCTTC.

The V gene is TRBV5-1, the J gene TRBJ2-7, with TRBD1 matching 8 bases. The V and J ends lost 3 bases and 0 bases, in that order; junction bases with no gene match: 8. Germline V gene sequence: CDR1 SGHRS, CDR2 YFSETQ. The CDR3 totals 16 residues. This chain's CDR3 is CASSSGQGHSSYEQYF. For the CDR3, the DNA is TGCGCCAGCAGCTCCGGACAGGGCCATAGCTCCTACGAGCAGTACTTC. Complete variable domain (other parts from reference TRBV5-1 and TRBJ2-7): KAGVTQTPRYLIKTRGQQVTLSCSPISGHRSVSWYQQTPGQGLQFLFEYFSETQRNKGNFPGRFSGRQFSNSRSEMNVSTLELGDSALYLCASSSGQGHSSYEQYFGPGTRLTVT.

V gene TRBV19 combines with J gene TRBJ2-7; TRBD1 aligns across 7 bases. Germline V gives CDR1 LNHDA, CDR2 SQIVND (reference sequence). This CDR3 has 15 residues. J was trimmed by 4 bases and V by 3 bases; bases with no gene match: 9. Here the CDR3 DNA reads TGTGCCAGTAGTATGTCCGGGACAGAGGCTTACGAGCAGTACTTC. Encoded protein: CASSMSGTEAYEQYF. Together with reference TRBV19 and TRBJ2-7, the CDR3 gives the full variable domain: DGGITQSPKYLFRKEGQNVTLSCEQNLNHDAMYWYRQDPGQGLRLIYYSQIVNDFQKGDIAEGYSVSREKKESFPLTVTSAQKNPTAFYLCASSMSGTEAYEQYFGPGTRLTVT.

This clone has just one count. The chain links TRBV19 to TRBJ1-2; 8 bases align to TRBD1. From germline, CDR1 is LNHDA and CDR2 SQIVND (reference sequence). This CDR3 has 13 amino acids. After removal of 7 bases from V and 8 bases from J, the junction contained 9 bases not matched to a gene. The CDR3 loop is CASTDRGRYGYTF. CDR3 sequence (DNA): TGTGCCAGTACCGACAGGGGTAGATACGGCTACACCTTC. Using reference TRBV19 and TRBJ1-2 for the parts outside the CDR3, the full variable domain is DGGITQSPKYLFRKEGQNVTLSCEQNLNHDAMYWYRQDPGQGLRLIYYSQIVNDFQKGDIAEGYSVSREKKESFPLTVTSAQKNPTAFYLCASTDRGRYGYTFGSGTRLTVV.

The genes are TRBV28 and TRBJ1-1, with 8 bases fitting TRBD1. Per the germline V gene, CDR1 is MDHEN and CDR2 is SYDVKM. CDR3 size: 15 residues. J was trimmed by 3 bases and V by 2 bases; bases with no gene match: 5. CDR3 in amino acids: CASSLQGAVDTEAFF. CDR3 nucleotides: TGTGCCAGCAGTTTACAGGGGGCGGTAGACACTGAAGCTTTCTTT.

The chain recombines TRBV11-2 with TRBJ2-1, with D uncertain. Germline CDR1 is SGHAT and CDR2 is FQNNGV. V lost 2 bases and J lost 10, with 9 bases in between. The CDR3 spans 12 residues. CDR3 coding DNA: TGTGCCAGCAGCTTACGGGTGAAGGAGCAGTTCTTC. It specifies CASSLRVKEQFF. The variable domain in full, with the rest retrieved from reference TRBV11-2 and TRBJ2-1, is EAGVAQSPRYKIIEKRQSVAFWCNPISGHATLYWYQQILGQGPKLLIQFQNNGVVDDSQLPKDRFSAERLKGVDSTLKIQPAKLEDSAVYLCASSLRVKEQFFGPGTRLTVL.

This sequence joins TRBV7-2 and TRBJ2-1, with D uncertain. Per the germline V gene, CDR1 is SGHTA and CDR2 is FQGNSA. The V gene lost 6 bases and the J gene lost 7 bases, with 13 bases spanning the gap. This CDR3 contains 13 residues. This CDR3 is CASSYSSLNEQFF. The DNA for the CDR3 is TGTGCCAGCAGTTACAGTAGTTTGAATGAGCAGTTCTTC.

The chain combines TRBV7-2 with TRBJ2-3; TRBD2 agrees at 11 bases. J was trimmed by 2 bases and V by 1 base; bases with no gene match: 11. This CDR3 spans 19 amino acids. Looked up from germline, CDR1 is SGHTA and CDR2 is FQGNSA. The CDR3 loop is CASSLGLAGGQSVTDTQYF. In DNA, the CDR3 is TGTGCCAGCAGCTTAGGGCTAGCGGGGGGCCAATCAGTCACAGATACGCAGTATTTT.